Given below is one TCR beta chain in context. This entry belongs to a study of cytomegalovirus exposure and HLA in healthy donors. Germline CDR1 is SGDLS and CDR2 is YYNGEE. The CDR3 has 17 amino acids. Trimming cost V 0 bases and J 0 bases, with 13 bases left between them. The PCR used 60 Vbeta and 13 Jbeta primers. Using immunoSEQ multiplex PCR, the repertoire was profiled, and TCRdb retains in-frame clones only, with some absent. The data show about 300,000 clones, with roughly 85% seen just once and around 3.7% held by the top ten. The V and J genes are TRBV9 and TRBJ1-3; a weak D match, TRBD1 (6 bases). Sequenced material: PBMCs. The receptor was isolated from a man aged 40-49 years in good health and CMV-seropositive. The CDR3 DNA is TGTGCCAGCAGCGTAGATGGGGGCCTTAGCTCTGGAAACACCATATATTTT. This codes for CASSVDGGLSSGNTIYF.